The present entry profiles one T cell receptor (beta chain) with its context. Its antigen remains unidentified. MiXCR was run by TCRdb on the 5' RACE reads, yielding one entry per CDR3 protein. The repertoire holds under 550,000 distinct CDR3 sequences, with 18% as singletons. These data belong to a study of T-cell memory formation after mild COVID-19. Study findings and constraints: Balance between CD4 and CD8 was seen in clones contracting day 15 to 85, and a CD4+ lean was seen in later expanders.

CDR3 size: 16 residues. Germline V gene sequence: CDR1 LGHNA, CDR2 YSLEER. Trimming took 4 bases from V and 1 from J; bases not matched to a gene: 8. The sequence was obtained from an adult woman who had mild COVID-19 (a few samples of this study predate the infection). Cell type and time point are not known. The sample taken for sequencing was PBMCs or a T cell subset sorted from them (not recorded which). The rearrangement uses TRBV4-3 and TRBJ2-7; 9 positions agree with TRBD2. CDR3 sequence: CASSPKVAGVSYEQYF. CDR3 DNA: TGCGCCAGCAGCCCTAAGGTAGCGGGAGTATCCTACGAGCAGTACTTC.